Shown below are 31 T cell receptor beta chains from a single sample sequenced in a study of control samples from healthy donors and cancer patients. The table came from immunoSEQ multiplex PCR; TCRdb's copy has only in-frame clones and leaves some out. The sample contains roughly 50,000 clones, around 94% of which appear only once. Input material: blood. Receptors originate from a man aged 25-45 years in good health.

Comment on this clone: The same CDR3 also results from other DNA sequences found in this sample. The rearrangement uses TRBV15 and TRBJ2-7; D is ambiguous. The CDR3 has 14 amino acids. Trimming shortened V by 3 bases and J by 3 bases, and 12 bases separated the two germline ends. Germline values: CDR1 LNHNV, CDR2 YYDKDF (reference sequence). The CDR3 loop is CATSSRDTFYEQYF. The CDR3 nucleotides are TGTGCCACCAGCAGCCGAGACACTTTCTACGAGCAGTACTTC.

CDR3 region: CGTVTGDGYTF. The CDR3 nucleotides are TGCGGAACTGTGACAGGGGATGGCTACACCTTC. The V gene is TRBV20-1, the J gene TRBJ1-2, with 8 bases fitting TRBD1. This CDR3 contains 11 residues. Per germline, CDR1 DFQATT and CDR2 SNEGSKA (reference sequence).

V usage is TRBV19 and J usage is TRBJ1-1; TRBD1 might be the D (5 bases). The germline gives CDR1 LNHDA, CDR2 SQIVND (reference sequence). The CDR3 consists of 13 residues. V lost 7 bases to trimming and J lost 5 bases, with 14 bases between them. The CDR3 sequence: CASTRRGVTEAFF. The CDR3 DNA sequence: TGTGCCAGTACCCGACGAGGGGTAACTGAAGCTTTCTTT.

The chain is built from TRBV24-1 and TRBJ1-5; D might be TRBD1 (5 bases). V was trimmed by 5 bases and J by 3 bases, leaving 10 bases between them. The germline V gene encodes CDR1 KGHDR and CDR2 SFDVKD. This CDR3 region has 14 residues. CDR3 loop: CATSAPGNNQPQHF. CDR3 DNA sequence: TGTGCCACCAGTGCCCCAGGGAACAATCAGCCCCAGCATTTT.

The chain carries TRBV9 and TRBJ1-2, with a possible D match to TRBD1 (5 bases). The CDR3 contains 16 residues. Between the trimmed V and J ends, which lost 0 bases and 3 bases, there was a span of 15 bases. The germline gives CDR1 SGDLS, CDR2 YYNGEE. DNA for the CDR3: TGTGCCAGCAGCGTAGCTACGGGACCGGCAGACTATGGCTACACCTTC. It translates to CASSVATGPADYGYTF.

The V gene is TRBV19, the J gene TRBJ2-1; 7 bases match TRBD2. Germline CDR1 is LNHDA and CDR2 is SQIVND (reference sequence). The CDR3 is made up of 16 amino acids. V dropped 7 bases and J dropped 0; count of bases not matched to a gene: 9. The chain's CDR3 is CASTERGAYSYNEQFF. CDR3 bases: TGTGCCAGTACCGAGCGGGGAGCTTACTCCTACAATGAGCAGTTCTTC.

The chain has TRBV5-1 and TRBJ1-5; D remains unclear. The V and J ends lost 0 bases and 1 base respectively, with 11 bases between them. The CDR3 length is 16 residues. CDR1 SGHRS and CDR2 YFSETQ come from the germline V gene. CDR3 in amino acids: CASSLDSQESNQPQHF. In DNA, the CDR3 is TGCGCCAGCAGCTTGGATAGCCAGGAGAGCAATCAGCCCCAGCATTTT. Full variable domain (remainder filled in from reference TRBV5-1 and TRBJ1-5): KAGVTQTPRYLIKTRGQQVTLSCSPISGHRSVSWYQQTPGQGLQFLFEYFSETQRNKGNFPGRFSGRQFSNSRSEMNVSTLELGDSALYLCASSLDSQESNQPQHFGDGTRLSIL.

The chain joins TRBV5-4 to TRBJ2-1, with D possibly matching TRBD2 (5 bases). Germline CDR1 SGHNT, CDR2 YYREEE (reference sequence). The CDR3 totals 17 residues. V lost 0 bases and J 5 bases, leaving 18 bases between the germline ends. CDR3 DNA sequence: TGTGCCAGCAGCTTGGACGGGAAGCCATATGGCCACAATGAGCAGTTCTTC. Translated: CASSLDGKPYGHNEQFF. The complete variable domain, with remaining parts taken from reference TRBV5-4 and TRBJ2-1, reads ETGVTQSPTHLIKTRGQQVTLRCSSQSGHNTVSWYQQALGQGPQFIFQYYREEENGRGNFPPRFSGLQFPNYSSELNVNALELDDSALYLCASSLDGKPYGHNEQFFGPGTRLTVL.

The chain links TRBV2 to TRBJ2-2; D remains unclear. The CDR3 extends over 13 amino acids. Germline V gene data show CDR1 as SNHLY and CDR2 as FYNNEI. V lost 7 bases to trimming and J lost 0 bases, with 6 bases between them. The CDR3 sequence is CASKVSNTGELFF. CDR3 sequence (DNA): TGTGCCAGCAAGGTATCGAACACCGGGGAGCTGTTTTTT.

J is TRBJ2-4 and V is TRBV2; D ambiguous. CDR1 and CDR2 (germline): SNHLY, FYNNEI. Between the trimmed V and J ends, which lost 4 bases and 0 bases, there was a span of 13 bases. This CDR3 contains 16 residues. This CDR3 is CASSGVEVLAKNIQYF. The CDR3 coding sequence is TGTGCCAGCAGTGGTGTGGAAGTACTAGCCAAAAACATTCAGTACTTC.

V is TRBV28 and J is TRBJ1-6; 8 bases align to TRBD1. Germline values: CDR1 MDHEN, CDR2 SYDVKM. This CDR3 is built from 13 residues. V shed 8 bases and J 10 bases; nucleotides not matched to a gene: 7. The CDR3 nucleotides are TGTGCCAGCTTGGACAGGGACCAGTCACCCCTCCACTTT. It specifies CASLDRDQSPLHF.

The rearrangement joins TRBV7-2 to TRBJ1-2; 10 bases agree with TRBD1. The V gene end was trimmed by 5 bases and the J gene end by 5 bases; junction bases not matched to a gene: 8. Germline CDR1 is SGHTA and CDR2 is FQGNSA. The CDR3 is 15 residues long. DNA of the CDR3: TGTGCCAGCAGCATTACGACAGGGGGCGCTTATGGCTACACCTTC. This gives the protein CASSITTGGAYGYTF.

The rearrangement uses TRBV6-5 and TRBJ1-1; maybe TRBD1 (6 bases). Germline V gene lookup returns CDR1 MNHEY and CDR2 SVGAGI. This CDR3 has 14 amino acids. Trimming stripped 4 bases from V and 4 bases from J, with 13 bases between. CDR3 nucleotide sequence: TGTGCCAGCAGTTTCGTCGGACAGCGCACTGAAGCTTTCTTT. This gives the protein CASSFVGQRTEAFF.

The V gene is TRBV18, the J gene TRBJ2-1; 8 bases line up with TRBD2. The CDR3 spans 15 residues. The V segment lost 2 bases and the J segment 9 bases; nucleotides outside the gene matches: 9. Germline CDR1 and CDR2: KGHSH and LQKENI. The CDR3 DNA reads TGTGCCAGCTCACCATCTAGCGGGTGGGTGAGTGAGCAGTTCTTC. As protein: CASSPSSGWVSEQFF.

The J gene is TRBJ1-1, the V gene TRBV4-1; perhaps TRBD1 as D (5 bases). Germline values: CDR1 MGHRA, CDR2 YSYEKL. This CDR3 is built from 15 residues. The ends were cut back, 0 bases at V and 7 bases at J, with 15 bases in the middle. The CDR3 DNA follows: TGCGCCAGCAGCCAAGATAGCCAGAACAGGCGTGAAGCTTTCTTT. Amino acids: CASSQDSQNRREAFF.

The gene calls are TRBV7-8 and TRBJ1-1; 8 nucleotides align to TRBD1. V trimming: 4 bases; J trimming: 4 bases; junction bases outside the gene matches: 5. In germline, CDR1 is SGHVS, CDR2 FQNEAQ. CDR3 size: 14 residues. CDR3 sequence reads: CASSSGQGATEAFF. CDR3 DNA: TGTGCCAGCAGCTCTGGGCAGGGGGCCACTGAAGCTTTCTTT.

The J gene is TRBJ2-5, the V gene TRBV18; D is unclear. The CDR3 spans 12 residues. Looked up from germline, CDR1 is KGHSH and CDR2 is LQKENI. Between the trimmed V and J ends, which lost 2 bases and 3 bases, there was a span of 4 bases. CDR3 in DNA: TGTGCCAGCTCACCAGGGGAAGAGACCCAGTACTTC. This encodes CASSPGEETQYF.

The gene calls are TRBV3-1 (or the pseudogene TRBV3-2) and TRBJ2-2; D gene unclear. Germline-derived CDR1 and CDR2 are LGHDT and YNNKEL (reference sequence). The CDR3 has 14 residues. V was pared by 1 base and J by 1 base, with 4 bases between. CDR3 coding DNA: TGTGCCAGCAGCCAAGTTTTGAACACCGGGGAGCTGTTTTTT. This codes for CASSQVLNTGELFF.

V is TRBV19 and J is TRBJ1-2, with D possibly matching TRBD1 (5 bases). The CDR3 consists of 15 residues. Trimming pared 4 bases from V and 7 bases from J, leaving 19 bases between. Germline V gene data show CDR1 as LNHDA and CDR2 as SQIVND (reference sequence). The CDR3 protein is CASSTVGGEAGGYTF. CDR3 nucleotides: TGTGCCAGTAGTACGGTTGGGGGAGAAGCCGGTGGCTACACCTTC. Using reference TRBV19 and TRBJ1-2 for the parts outside the CDR3, the full variable domain is DGGITQSPKYLFRKEGQNVTLSCEQNLNHDAMYWYRQDPGQGLRLIYYSQIVNDFQKGDIAEGYSVSREKKESFPLTVTSAQKNPTAFYLCASSTVGGEAGGYTFGSGTRLTVV.

The chain joins TRBV5-4 to TRBJ2-1; D ambiguous. This CDR3 spans 18 amino acids. The V end lost 3 bases, the J end lost 5 bases, and 24 bases lay between the germline ends. The germline gives CDR1 SGHNT, CDR2 YYREEE (reference sequence). The CDR3 coding sequence is TGTGCCAGCAGCTCCGACTTCCCCGGAGAGGTGAGGAACAATGAGCAGTTCTTC. It codes for CASSSDFPGEVRNNEQFF.

This clone was observed a handful of times. CDR3 sequence: CASSLGDRGRNTEAFF. DNA for the CDR3: TGCGCCAGCAGCTTGGGGGACAGGGGGAGAAACACTGAAGCTTTCTTT. This chain links TRBV5-1 with TRBJ1-1; 11 bases line up with TRBD1. Germline V lookup: CDR1 SGHRS, CDR2 YFSETQ. The CDR3 covers 16 residues. V shed 0 bases, J shed 2 bases, and the junction held 3 bases outside the gene matches.

V gene TRBV7-2 combines with J gene TRBJ2-3, with TRBD2 identical over 10 bases. The V and J ends lost 1 base and 4 bases, in that order; junction bases with no gene match: 5. Germline CDR1 and CDR2: SGHTA and FQGNSA. The CDR3 has 16 residues. CDR3 sequence: CASSLVGSGRSDTQYF. CDR3 nucleotides: TGTGCCAGCAGCTTAGTAGGTAGCGGGAGGTCAGATACGCAGTATTTT.

The V and J genes are TRBV5-1 and TRBJ2-1; 8 bases agree with TRBD1. Germline V gene lookup returns CDR1 SGHRS and CDR2 YFSETQ. The CDR3 loop spans 14 amino acids. J lost 8 bases, V lost 4 bases, and 8 bases had no gene match. CDR3 sequence reads: CASSQGAGRHEQFF. CDR3 coding DNA: TGCGCCAGCAGCCAGGGGGCAGGGAGACATGAGCAGTTCTTC.

The chain uses TRBV25-1 and TRBJ2-7; D uncertain. V was shortened by 6 bases and J by 1 base, with 7 bases between the two germline ends. There are 12 residues in the CDR3. Germline V gene lookup returns CDR1 MGHDK and CDR2 SYGVNS. The CDR3 region is CASRDPSYEQYF. The CDR3 DNA reads as TGTGCCAGCAGGGATCCATCCTACGAGCAGTACTTC.

The chain uses TRBV30 and TRBJ1-2; TRBD1 might be the D (6 bases). The germline V and J ends were trimmed by 4 bases and 5 bases, with 23 bases remaining between them. The CDR3 runs 16 residues. Germline V gene sequence: CDR1 GTSNPN, CDR2 SVGIG (reference sequence). The CDR3 here is CAWTPGAALGGYGYTF. CDR3 in DNA: TGTGCCTGGACCCCGGGGGCAGCACTCGGTGGGTATGGCTACACCTTC.

V gene TRBV6-5 combines with J gene TRBJ1-1; 9 positions match TRBD1. Trimming took 5 bases from V and 4 from J; bases not matched to a gene: 5. The CDR3 covers 14 residues. CDR1 is MNHEY and CDR2 is SVGAGI in the germline V gene. Written as DNA, the CDR3 is TGTGCCAGCAGTCTACAGGGGGCGGGCACTGAAGCTTTCTTT. It translates to CASSLQGAGTEAFF.

The chain uses TRBV6-6 and TRBJ2-5; possibly TRBD1 for D (5 bases). Germline V gene sequence: CDR1 MNHNY, CDR2 SVGAGI (reference sequence). V lost 2 bases and J 5 bases, leaving 15 bases between the germline ends. The CDR3 is made up of 15 amino acids. CDR3 sequence reads: CASSYPQGASETQYF. The CDR3 DNA reads TGTGCCAGCAGTTACCCCCAAGGGGCCAGTGAGACCCAGTACTTC.

The chain links TRBV7-2 to TRBJ2-2; 8 nucleotides agree with TRBD1. With V trimmed by 5 bases and J by 4 bases, 6 bases remained unmatched. This CDR3 has 15 residues. The germline V gene has CDR1 SGHTA and CDR2 FQGNSA. In DNA, the CDR3 is TGTGCCAGCAGCCAGGACAGGGTTGGCACCGGGGAGCTGTTTTTT. Amino acids: CASSQDRVGTGELFF.

The rearrangement uses TRBV30 and TRBJ1-3; 7 bases fit TRBD1. After removal of 0 bases from V and 0 bases from J, the junction contained 5 bases not matched to a gene. The CDR3 extends over 16 amino acids. The V gene's germline CDR1 is GTSNPN and CDR2 SVGIG (reference sequence). CDR3 in amino acids: CAWSVLTGTSGNTIYF. As DNA, the CDR3 is TGTGCCTGGAGTGTGTTGACAGGGACCTCTGGAAACACCATATATTTT.

This chain uses TRBV5-1 with TRBJ1-1; D is unclear. The CDR3 is 14 residues long. V dropped 1 base and J dropped 5 bases, with 12 bases sitting between them. Germline V CDR1 and CDR2: SGHRS, YFSETQ. The CDR3 sequence: CASSLSDLRTEAFF. CDR3 nucleotide sequence: TGCGCCAGCAGCTTGTCAGACTTGAGAACTGAAGCTTTCTTT.

This chain links TRBV9 with TRBJ1-3, with TRBD1 as a possible D gene (6 bases). Germline-derived CDR1 and CDR2 are SGDLS and YYNGEE. This CDR3 has 16 amino acids. Trimming took 2 bases from V and 2 from J, leaving 14 bases between them. The CDR3 sequence is CASSVNRALPGNTIYF. The CDR3 nucleotides read TGTGCCAGCAGCGTCAACAGGGCTTTACCTGGAAACACCATATATTTT.